This T cell receptor beta chain was found in a study of blood T cell repertoires in COVID-19. Study-level background: The United States, Italy and Spain were the sources of the acute and convalescent COVID-19 samples. PBMCs, B-cell-depleted T cells, or T cells provided the cDNA or gDNA that made up the material.

Patients at the Seattle site were enrolled during active infection and followed longitudinally. Generated by immunoSEQ multiplex PCR, the TCRdb table keeps only in-frame clones and is missing some. The sample contains 250,000 to 350,000 clones, over 75% of which appear only once. Germline-derived CDR1 and CDR2 are SGDLS and YYNGEE. The CDR3 runs to 14 residues. The V and J ends lost 9 bases and 5 bases respectively, with 19 bases between them. This TCR came from a human donor with COVID-19, enrolled during active disease. The donor label of this sample is uncertain. This rearrangement joins TRBV9 to TRBJ2-3; possibly TRBD2 for D (5 bases). Material for sequencing was peripheral blood. The CDR3: CATDEGNEGDTQYF. The CDR3 region has the DNA TGTGCCACCGACGAGGGCAATGAGGGAGATACGCAGTATTTT.